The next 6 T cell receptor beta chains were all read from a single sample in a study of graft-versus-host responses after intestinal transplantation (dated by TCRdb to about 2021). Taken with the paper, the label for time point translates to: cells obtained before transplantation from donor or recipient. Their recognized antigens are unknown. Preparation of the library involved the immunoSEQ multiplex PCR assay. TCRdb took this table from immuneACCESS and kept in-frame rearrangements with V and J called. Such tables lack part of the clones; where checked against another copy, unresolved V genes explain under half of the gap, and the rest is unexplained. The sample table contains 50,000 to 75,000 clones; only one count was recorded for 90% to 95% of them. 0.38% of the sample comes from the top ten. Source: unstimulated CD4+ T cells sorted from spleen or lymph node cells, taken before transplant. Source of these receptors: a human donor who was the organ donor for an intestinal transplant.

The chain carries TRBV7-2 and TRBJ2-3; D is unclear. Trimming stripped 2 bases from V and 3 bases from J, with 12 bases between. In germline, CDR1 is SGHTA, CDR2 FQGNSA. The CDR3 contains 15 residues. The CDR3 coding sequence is TGTGCCAGCAGCTTACTCCGAGGACCGACAGATACGCAGTATTTT. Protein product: CASSLLRGPTDTQYF.

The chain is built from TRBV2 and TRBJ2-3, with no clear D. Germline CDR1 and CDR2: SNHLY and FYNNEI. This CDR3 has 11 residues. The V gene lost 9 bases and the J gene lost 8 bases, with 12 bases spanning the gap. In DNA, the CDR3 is TGTGCCAGTAAACTGCAAACTACGCAGTATTTT. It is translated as CASKLQTTQYF. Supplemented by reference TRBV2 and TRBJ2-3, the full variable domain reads EPEVTQTPSHQVTQMGQEVILRCVPISNHLYFYWYRQILGQKVEFLVSFYNNEISEKSEIFDDQFSVERPDGSNFTLKIRSTKLEDSAMYFCASKLQTTQYFGPGTRLTVL.

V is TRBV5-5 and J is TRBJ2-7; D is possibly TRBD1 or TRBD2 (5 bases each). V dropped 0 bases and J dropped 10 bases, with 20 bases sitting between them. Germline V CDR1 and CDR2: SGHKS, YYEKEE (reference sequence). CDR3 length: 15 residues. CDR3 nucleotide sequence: TGTGCCAGCAGCTTGGCCGGGTATCAGGGACGGAATCAGTACTTC. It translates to CASSLAGYQGRNQYF.

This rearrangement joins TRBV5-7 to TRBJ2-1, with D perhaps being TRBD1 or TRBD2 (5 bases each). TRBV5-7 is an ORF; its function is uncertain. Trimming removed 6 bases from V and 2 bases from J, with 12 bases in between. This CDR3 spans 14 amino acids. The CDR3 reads CASTPGRTYNEQFF. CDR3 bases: TGTGCCAGCACCCCGGGACGGACCTACAATGAGCAGTTCTTC.

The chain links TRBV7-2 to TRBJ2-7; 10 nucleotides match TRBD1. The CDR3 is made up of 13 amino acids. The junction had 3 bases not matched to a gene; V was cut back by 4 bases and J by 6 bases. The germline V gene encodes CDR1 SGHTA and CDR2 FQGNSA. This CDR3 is CASSSRTGGEQYF. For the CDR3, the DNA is TGTGCCAGCAGCTCGAGGACAGGGGGCGAGCAGTACTTC.

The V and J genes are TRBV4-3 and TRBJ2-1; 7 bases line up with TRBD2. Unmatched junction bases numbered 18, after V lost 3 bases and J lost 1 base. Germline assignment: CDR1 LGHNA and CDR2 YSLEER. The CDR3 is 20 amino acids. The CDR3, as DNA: TGCGCCAGCAGCCAGGGACTTCCCTCCTCGACTAGCTTTTCCTACAATGAGCAGTTCTTC. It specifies CASSQGLPSSTSFSYNEQFF.